This T cell receptor beta chain was recovered during a study of blood T cell repertoires in COVID-19. Study-wide background: COVID-19 samples, acute and convalescent, were from the United States, Italy and Spain.

Study processing details: Amplification of reference gene primers provided the estimated nucleated cell counts. Sequencing was performed with immunoSEQ multiplex PCR; in TCRdb, only in-frame clones are kept and a portion is missing. V, J and clone size were drawn from that table, and D and trimming were deduced from the DNA. This table has fewer than 250,000 clones, about 83% appearing once. The study counted Cohort 3 donors as recovered given two negative PCRs, clearance, or symptom resolution. Trimming stripped 6 bases from V and 2 bases from J, with 17 bases between. Germline V gene sequence: CDR1 MNHEY, CDR2 SVGAGI. This CDR3 comprises 15 residues.

V is TRBV6-5 and J is TRBJ2-7; tentatively, D is TRBD1 (6 bases). Sequencing used PBMCs or T cells enriched from blood (not recorded which). This receptor was obtained from a woman in her forties or fifties who had recovered from COVID-19. This CDR3 reads CASRPRTASTYEQYF. CDR3 nucleotides: TGTGCCAGCAGGCCACGGACAGCCTCTACCTACGAGCAGTACTTC.